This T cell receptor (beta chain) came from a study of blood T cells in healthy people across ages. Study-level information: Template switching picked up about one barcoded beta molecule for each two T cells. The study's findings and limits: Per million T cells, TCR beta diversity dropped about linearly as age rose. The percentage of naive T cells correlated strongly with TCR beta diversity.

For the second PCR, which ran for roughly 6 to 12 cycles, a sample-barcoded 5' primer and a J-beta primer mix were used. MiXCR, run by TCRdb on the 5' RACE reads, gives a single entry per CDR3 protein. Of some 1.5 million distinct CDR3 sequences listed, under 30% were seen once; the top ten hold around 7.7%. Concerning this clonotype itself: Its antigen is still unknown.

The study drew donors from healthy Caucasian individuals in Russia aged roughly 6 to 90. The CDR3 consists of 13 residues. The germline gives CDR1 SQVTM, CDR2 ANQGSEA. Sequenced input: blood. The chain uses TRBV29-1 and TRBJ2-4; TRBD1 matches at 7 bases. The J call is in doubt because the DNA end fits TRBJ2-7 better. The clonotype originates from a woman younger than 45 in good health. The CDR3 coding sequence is TGCAGCGTCACCGGGACAGCGAGGTACGAGCAGTACTTC. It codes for CSVTGTARYEQYF.